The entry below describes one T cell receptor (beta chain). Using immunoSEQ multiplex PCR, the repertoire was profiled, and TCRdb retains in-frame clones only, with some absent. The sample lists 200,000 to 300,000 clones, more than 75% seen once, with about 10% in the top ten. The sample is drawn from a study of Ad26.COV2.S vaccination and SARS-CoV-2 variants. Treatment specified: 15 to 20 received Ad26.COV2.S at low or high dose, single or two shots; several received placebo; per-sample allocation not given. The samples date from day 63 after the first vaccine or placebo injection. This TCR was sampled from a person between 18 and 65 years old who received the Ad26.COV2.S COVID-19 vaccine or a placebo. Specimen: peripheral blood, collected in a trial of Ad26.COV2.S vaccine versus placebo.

The CDR3 nucleotides are TGTGCCAGCAGTCGAGTGGACAGGGATAGCAATCAGCCCCAGCATTTT. Translation: CASSRVDRDSNQPQHF. The chain carries TRBV6-2 or TRBV6-3 and TRBJ1-5; 8 bases fit TRBD1. Germline trimming cut 5 bases from V and 0 bases from J; bases unmatched to any gene: 6. CDR3 size: 16 residues. Per the germline V gene, CDR1 is MNHEY and CDR2 is SVGEGT.